This T cell receptor (beta chain) was recovered during a study of tumor-infiltrating lymphocytes in primary liver carcinoma. TCR beta cDNA was prepared out of roughly 450 ng total RNA by means of a constant-region primer. Three nested multiplex PCR rounds of slightly modified ARM-PCR generated TCR beta libraries. It was with TRBV1-TRBV30 forward primers and a C-beta reverse primer that the first two PCR rounds were run, at roughly 9 cycles each. In TCRdb, the multiplex PCR reads were re-called with MiXCR into one record per CDR3 protein. The sample gives approximately 120,000 distinct CDR3 sequences, 60% to 75% of which show up once; 8% to 9% is in the top ten. Concerning this clonotype: A much larger clone is a single base away; this may be a read error.

Co-extracting RNA and DNA was done with roughly 17-33 mg of unsorted bulk tissue as input. Every tumor sample analyzed contained over 85% viable tumor cells. Per the germline V gene, CDR1 is MNHEY and CDR2 is SVGAGI. CDR3 size: 15 residues. The genes are TRBV6-5 and TRBJ2-5; possibly TRBD1 for D (5 bases). The source is a woman aged 60-70 years with primary liver carcinoma and hepatitis B virus infection. Input material: liver tumor tissue from sampling region 3. The subset here: tumor region T3, left-lateral pole. As DNA, the CDR3 is TGTGCCAGCAGGGTCGTTACAGGCAACCAAGAGATCCAGTACTTC. Translated, it gives CASRVVTGNQEIQYF.